The 24 T cell receptor beta chains listed next were all sequenced from one sample in a study of blood T cell repertoires in COVID-19. TCRdb's table, derived via immunoSEQ multiplex PCR, lists solely in-frame clones and lacks some. Here the sample spans some 140,000 clones, roughly 86% being singletons. The specimen was peripheral blood. The receptors stem from a woman between 50 and 59 years old who had recovered from COVID-19.

This chain joins TRBV6-5 and TRBJ1-4; 9 bases match TRBD1. The CDR3 is 14 residues long. Trimming removed 6 bases from V and 7 bases from J; junction bases left unmatched: 6. Germline-derived CDR1 and CDR2 are MNHEY and SVGAGI. CDR3 bases: TGTGCCAGCAGCGGGACAGGGAATTTTGAAAAACTGTTTTTT. The encoded protein is CASSGTGNFEKLFF.

J is TRBJ2-7 and V is TRBV2; no clear D. CDR1 SNHLY and CDR2 FYNNEI come from the germline V gene. Trimming stripped 6 bases from V and 0 bases from J, with 6 bases between. This CDR3 spans 12 amino acids. The CDR3 bases are TGTGCCAGCAGCCCTAGCTCCTACGAGCAGTACTTC. Amino acid sequence: CASSPSSYEQYF.

The CDR3: CASSLEGRGYGNYEQYF. The CDR3, as DNA: TGTGCCAGCAGCTTGGAAGGCAGGGGGTACGGTAACTACGAGCAGTACTTC. The genes are TRBV11-2 and TRBJ2-7; 7 nucleotides match TRBD1. The CDR3 is 17 amino acids. V trimming: 3 bases; J trimming: 3 bases; junction bases outside the gene matches: 14. The germline CDR1 and CDR2 sequences are SGHAT and FQNNGV.

The chain is built from TRBV5-1 and TRBJ2-3, with 9 bases identical to TRBD2. Germline loops: CDR1 SGHRS, CDR2 YFSETQ. The CDR3 has 16 amino acids. The ends lost 3 bases at V and 4 bases at J; junction bases unmatched: 9. CDR3 nucleotide sequence: TGCGCCAGCAGCTACCCGGCTAGCGGGGCGCCAGATACGCAGTATTTT. Its protein is CASSYPASGAPDTQYF.

The gene calls are TRBV5-1 and TRBJ2-3; 9 bases agree with TRBD2. CDR1 is SGHRS and CDR2 is YFSETQ in the germline V gene. J gave up 6 bases and V 4 bases, and 9 bases lay outside the gene matches. CDR3 length equals 15 residues. CDR3 nucleotides: TGCGCCAGCAGCCCGCCCCCACTAGCGGGTGATACGCAGTATTTT. Encoded protein: CASSPPPLAGDTQYF.

The chain has TRBV24-1 and TRBJ2-7, with D possibly TRBD2 on 5 matching bases. Per germline, CDR1 KGHDR and CDR2 SFDVKD. The V and J ends lost 7 bases and 6 bases respectively, with 18 bases between them. The CDR3 spans 14 residues. The CDR3 DNA reads TGTGCCACCAGCGCGGGCAGCGTTGACTTCGAGCAGTACTTC. It codes for CATSAGSVDFEQYF.

CDR3 bases: TGTGCCAGCGGACGGGGACAGTTCTATGGCTACACCTTC. It translates to CASGRGQFYGYTF. The genes are TRBV28 and TRBJ1-2; 7 positions match TRBD1. The CDR3 contains 13 residues. Germline V gives CDR1 MDHEN, CDR2 SYDVKM. V trimming: 8 bases; J trimming: 4 bases; junction bases outside the gene matches: 7.

V gene TRBV6-5 combines with J gene TRBJ1-2; 8 nucleotides match TRBD1. Looked up from germline, CDR1 is MNHEY and CDR2 is SVGAGI. The J segment lost 4 bases and the V segment lost 6 bases, leaving 4 bases of the junction unmatched. This CDR3 comprises 13 residues. The CDR3 region is CASRKTGGYGYTF. In DNA, the CDR3 is TGTGCCAGCAGAAAAACAGGGGGCTATGGCTACACCTTC.

The chain joins TRBV15 to TRBJ1-5, with 8 bases fitting TRBD1. Germline CDR1 is LNHNV and CDR2 is YYDKDF (reference sequence). With V trimmed by 11 bases and J by 7 bases, 13 bases remained unmatched. This CDR3 region has 14 residues. The CDR3 is CAARGTGPGQPQHF. The CDR3 nucleotides read TGTGCCGCTCGCGGGACAGGCCCTGGACAGCCCCAGCATTTT.

The chain combines TRBV28 with TRBJ2-1; D is uncertain. The CDR3 has 14 residues. Germline-derived CDR1 and CDR2 are MDHEN and SYDVKM. Trimming left V 6 bases short and J 0 bases short, with 9 bases between. The CDR3 DNA is TGTGCCAGCAGACTTAGAAGCTCCTACAATGAGCAGTTCTTC. Amino acid sequence: CASRLRSSYNEQFF.

V usage is TRBV9 and J usage is TRBJ2-7, with D maybe TRBD1 (6 bases). Trimming shortened V by 2 bases and J by 2 bases, and 11 bases separated the two germline ends. This CDR3 is 14 amino acids long. Germline V gene sequence: CDR1 SGDLS, CDR2 YYNGEE. The CDR3 DNA is TGTGCCAGCAGCGTCAGGGGATCCCCCTACGAGCAGTACTTC. Translation gives CASSVRGSPYEQYF.

The chain is built from TRBV27 and TRBJ2-1; D is perhaps TRBD2 (6 bases). CDR3 length: 14 amino acids. The germline V gene has CDR1 MNHEY and CDR2 SMNVEV (reference sequence). With 7 bases removed from V and 3 bases from J, the gap between germline ends came to 13 bases. The CDR3 here is CASKVAENYNEQFF. DNA of the CDR3: TGTGCCAGCAAAGTAGCGGAGAACTACAATGAGCAGTTCTTC.

V usage is TRBV3-1 (or the pseudogene TRBV3-2) and J usage is TRBJ2-1, with 8 bases that match TRBD2. The CDR3 runs to 15 residues. Germline CDR1 reads LGHDT; CDR2 reads YNNKEL (reference sequence). The J segment lost 1 base and the V segment lost 1 base, leaving 0 bases of the junction unmatched. CDR3 region: CASSQGLASYNEQFF. CDR3 in DNA: TGTGCCAGCAGCCAAGGACTAGCGTCCTACAATGAGCAGTTCTTC.

This chain joins TRBV12-3 or TRBV12-4 and TRBJ1-2, with TRBD1 matching over 8 bases. Germline trimming cut 1 base from V and 10 bases from J; bases unmatched to any gene: 2. This CDR3 is built from 12 residues. CDR3 sequence: CASSLGTGSYTF. In DNA, the CDR3 is TGTGCCAGCAGTTTAGGGACAGGGTCCTACACCTTC.

This rearrangement joins TRBV7-2 to TRBJ2-1; tentatively, D is TRBD2 (7 bases). The V gene's germline CDR1 is SGHTA and CDR2 FQGNSA. The V gene lost 0 bases and the J gene lost 7 bases, with 13 bases spanning the gap. The CDR3 length is 15 residues. The CDR3 region is CASSLAWGGRNEQFF. CDR3 DNA sequence: TGTGCCAGCAGCTTAGCGTGGGGGGGCAGGAATGAGCAGTTCTTC.

The rearrangement uses TRBV6-5 and TRBJ1-4; D not resolved. The germline V gene has CDR1 MNHEY and CDR2 SVGAGI. This CDR3 comprises 15 residues. Trimming shortened V by 5 bases and J by 3 bases, and 13 bases separated the two germline ends. The CDR3 protein is CASSPAGRPNEKLFF. The CDR3 DNA follows: TGTGCCAGCAGTCCGGCGGGGAGACCTAATGAAAAACTGTTTTTT.

This clone is categorized as medium-sized. The V and J genes are TRBV13 and TRBJ2-1; D uncertain. The CDR3 extends over 14 amino acids. CDR1 and CDR2 from the germline V gene are PRHDT and FYEKMQ (reference sequence). V lost 1 base, J lost 3 bases, and 7 bases lay in between. CDR3 sequence: CASSLDSFYNEQFF. Here the CDR3 DNA reads TGTGCCAGCAGCTTAGACAGTTTCTACAATGAGCAGTTCTTC.

This clone was observed a single time. V gene TRBV7-8 combines with J gene TRBJ2-7, with D tentatively TRBD2 (5 bases). Germline V gene sequence: CDR1 SGHVS, CDR2 FQNEAQ. Trimming pared 6 bases from V and 10 bases from J, leaving 22 bases between. CDR3 length: 14 residues. Written as DNA, the CDR3 is TGTGCCAGCAGTCGATACCTACTTGGGAGCGAACAGTACTTC. Translating it yields CASSRYLLGSEQYF.

This clone came up once. The chain combines TRBV30 with TRBJ1-6, with 7 bases identical to TRBD1. Germline CDR1 and CDR2: GTSNPN and SVGIG (reference sequence). Trimming took 5 bases from V and 7 from J; bases not matched to a gene: 5. CDR3 length equals 13 residues. CDR3 DNA sequence: TGTGCCTGGCACCTACAGGGGAATTCACCCCTCCACTTT. Protein sequence: CAWHLQGNSPLHF.

This chain uses TRBV6-1 with TRBJ2-7; 7 bases are a match to TRBD1. The CDR3 is made up of 11 amino acids. Per germline, CDR1 MNHNS and CDR2 SASEGT. V was clipped by 1 base and J by 12 bases; unmatched bases: 3. Here the CDR3 DNA reads TGTGCCAGCAGTGAAGGCAGGGACAGGTACTTC. Its translation: CASSEGRDRYF.

This chain links TRBV28 with TRBJ2-3, with D unresolved. CDR3 length equals 18 residues. Per germline, CDR1 MDHEN and CDR2 SYDVKM. The V end lost 6 bases, the J end lost 0 bases, and 22 bases lay between the germline ends. The chain's CDR3 is CASSFMTGVSTSTDTQYF. CDR3 in DNA: TGTGCCAGCAGCTTCATGACTGGCGTTTCCACTAGCACAGATACGCAGTATTTT.

This CDR3 reads CASSNYNRGWTYNEQFF. CDR3 sequence (DNA): TGTGCCAGTAGTAACTATAACAGGGGTTGGACCTACAATGAGCAGTTCTTC. The V gene is TRBV19, the J gene TRBJ2-1, with TRBD1 identical over 7 bases. The junction had 11 bases not matched to a gene; V was cut back by 4 bases and J by 2 bases. Germline CDR1 and CDR2: LNHDA and SQIVND (reference sequence). This CDR3 contains 17 residues. The variable domain in full, completed from reference TRBV19 and TRBJ2-1, reads DGGITQSPKYLFRKEGQNVTLSCEQNLNHDAMYWYRQDPGQGLRLIYYSQIVNDFQKGDIAEGYSVSREKKESFPLTVTSAQKNPTAFYLCASSNYNRGWTYNEQFFGPGTRLTVL.

The chain employs TRBV5-1 and TRBJ1-2; D remains ambiguous. This CDR3 contains 13 residues. V was pared by 0 bases and J by 4 bases, with 7 bases between. From germline, CDR1 is SGHRS and CDR2 YFSETQ. CDR3 sequence (DNA): TGCGCCAGCAGCTTGGGCCAACTCTATGGCTACACCTTC. Translated: CASSLGQLYGYTF.

The V gene is TRBV7-9, the J gene TRBJ1-4; D gene uncertain. Germline lookup yields CDR1 SEHNR and CDR2 FQNEAQ (reference sequence). The CDR3 totals 13 residues. The ends were cut back, 1 base at V and 8 bases at J, with 8 bases in the middle. CDR3 sequence (DNA): TGTGCCAGCAGCTTAGACGGGGTGGAAAAACTGTTTTTT. Translating gives CASSLDGVEKLFF. Based on the CDR3 plus reference TRBV7-9 and TRBJ1-4, the full variable domain is DTGVSQNPRHKITKRGQNVTFRCDPISEHNRLYWYRQTLGQGPEFLTYFQNEAQLEKSRLLSDRFSAERPKGSFSTLEIQRTEQGDSAMYLCASSLDGVEKLFFGSGTQLSVL.